This T cell receptor beta chain comes out of a study of human T cells and chemical hapten exposure. In the study overall: Patients got weekly scalp diphenylcyclopropenone doses over the roughly 22-week study. Women made up most patients, who had alopecia areata, totalis or universalis.

Unique molecular identifiers were attached to individual cDNA molecules within the library. Via MiXCR, TCRdb re-called the RACE reads, giving one row per CDR3 protein. The repertoire includes about 59,000 distinct CDR3 sequences, roughly 10% of them detected once, and 3% to 4.5% sits in the top ten. Broader study findings: Significantly more large CDR3 similarity clusters were formed by expanded TCRs than by controls.

This clonotype was seen a handful of times. Antigen unknown. Time point indicated: pre-sensitization, week 0. Noted treatment: therapeutic diphenylcyclopropenone sensitization with weekly scalp DPC. This CDR3 spans 15 amino acids. V lost 4 bases and J 2 bases, leaving 15 bases between the germline ends. Germline lookup yields CDR1 SGHDN and CDR2 FVKESK. The source of this sequence is a woman between 40 and 50 years old with alopecia areata. Some clones in this sample may be carry-over from other donors' samples. This chain links TRBV14 with TRBJ2-7; D is possibly TRBD1 or TRBD2 (5 bases each). The sequencing here drew on whole blood, taken in connection with sensitization to the hapten diphenylcyclopropenone (DPC). The CDR3 region is CASSLLPGPAYEQYF. CDR3 sequence (DNA): TGTGCCAGCAGCCTTTTACCGGGACCAGCCTACGAGCAGTACTTC.